This T cell receptor beta chain was profiled in a study of T cells after posttransplantation cyclophosphamide. Study findings and constraints: Blood and skin or GI T cell repertoires showed limited TRB overlap.

The V gene's germline CDR1 is LNHDA and CDR2 SQIVND (reference sequence). The junction had 4 bases not matched to a gene; V was cut back by 9 bases and J by 2 bases. The CDR3 consists of 13 residues. Sequencing was performed with immunoSEQ multiplex PCR; in TCRdb, only in-frame clones are kept and a portion is missing. This table has approximately 5,400 clones, roughly 93% appearing once. Comment on this clone: Antigen unknown.

This rearrangement joins TRBV19 to TRBJ2-7; 10 positions match TRBD2. The TCR was taken from a woman aged 55-75 years in good health, CMV-negative, and a related stem cell transplant donor. Sequencing was performed on CD4+ T cells sorted from bone marrow. CDR3 in amino acids: CASSGRGAYEQYF. The CDR3 DNA is TGTGCCAGCAGCGGGAGGGGAGCCTACGAGCAGTACTTC.